A selection of T cell receptor beta chains follows, all from one sample in a study of shared clonotypes between healthy human individuals. The table came from immunoSEQ multiplex PCR; TCRdb's copy has only in-frame clones and leaves some out. The data show about 700,000 clones, under 95% seen once. The sequencing sample was made of naive CD8+ T cells sorted from blood. The receptors come from a young man in good health. CDR3s include the opening cysteine and the closing phenylalanine or tryptophan. A D gene is named only where the DNA matches it firmly.

J: TRBJ2-7; V: TRBV11-1; D: TRBD2; DNA: TGTGCCAGCAGCCCAAACCGAGGGACTAGGGGTAGGGAGCAGTACTTC; CDR3: CASSPNRGTRGREQYF
J: TRBJ2-7; V: TRBV4-3; D: .; DNA: TGCGCCAGCAGCCAAGGCCGGAACCGGGCATCCTACGAGCAGTACTTC; CDR3: CASSQGRNRASYEQYF
J: TRBJ2-7; V: TRBV5-1; D: .; DNA: TGCGCCAGCAGCTTAGATGGGTACGAGCAGTACTTC; CDR3: CASSLDGYEQYF
J: TRBJ2-3; V: TRBV7-9; D: .; DNA: TGTGCCAGCCAGCCTCCCACAGGCACAGATACGCAGTATTTT; CDR3: CASQPPTGTDTQYF
J: TRBJ2-2; V: TRBV4-1; D: .; DNA: TGCGCCACCCTGAACGGGAACACCGGGGAGCTGTTTTTT; CDR3: CATLNGNTGELFF
J: TRBJ2-1; V: TRBV29-1; D: .; DNA: TGCAGCGTTGGTGGTAATGAGCAGTTCTTC; CDR3: CSVGGNEQFF
J: TRBJ2-1; V: TRBV10-1; D: .; DNA: TGCGCCAGCAGTGAGTCAAACTTGGGAGGAACTAGGATCTTC; CDR3: CASSESNLGGTRIF
J: TRBJ2-3; V: TRBV11-2; D: TRBD2; DNA: TGTGCCAGCAGCTTCGGGACTAGCAGCACAGATACGCAGTATTTT; CDR3: CASSFGTSSTDTQYF
J: TRBJ2-1; V: TRBV4-1; D: .; DNA: TGCGCCAGCAGCCATCACTTGGACGGTAATGAGCAGTTCTTC; CDR3: CASSHHLDGNEQFF
J: TRBJ1-2; V: TRBV9; D: .; DNA: TGTGCCAGCAGGGACCAAGAGAGCGGCTATGGCTACACCTTC; CDR3: CASRDQESGYGYTF
J: TRBJ1-2; V: TRBV2; D: .; DNA: TGTGCCAGCAGGGACAGTCTAACTAACTATGGCTACACCTTC; CDR3: CASRDSLTNYGYTF
J: TRBJ2-1; V: TRBV6-4; D: .; DNA: TGTGCCAGCAGTGATGTGGGAGGGGGCCGGGATGAGCAGTTCTTC; CDR3: CASSDVGGGRDEQFF
J: TRBJ1-2; V: TRBV27; D: TRBD1; DNA: TGTGCCAGCAGCGGACAGGGGGCTGACTATGGCTACACCTTC; CDR3: CASSGQGADYGYTF
J: TRBJ2-1; V: TRBV7-9; D: TRBD2; DNA: TGTGCCAGCAGCCCCGGGACTAGCGGGAGAGGAGGGGGTGATGAGCAGTTCTTC; CDR3: CASSPGTSGRGGGDEQFF
J: TRBJ2-7; V: TRBV18; D: .; DNA: TGTGCCAGCTCAGAGGGACATTTAATTCTCGACGAGCAGTACTTC; CDR3: CASSEGHLILDEQYF
J: TRBJ1-1; V: TRBV10-3; D: .; DNA: TGTGCCGCCGGCGACAGTTTCGCTTTCTTT; CDR3: CAAGDSFAFF
J: TRBJ2-1; V: TRBV28; D: TRBD2; DNA: TGTGCCAGCAGTTCGGGACTAGCGGGATGGTCCTACAATGAGCAGTTCTTC; CDR3: CASSSGLAGWSYNEQFF